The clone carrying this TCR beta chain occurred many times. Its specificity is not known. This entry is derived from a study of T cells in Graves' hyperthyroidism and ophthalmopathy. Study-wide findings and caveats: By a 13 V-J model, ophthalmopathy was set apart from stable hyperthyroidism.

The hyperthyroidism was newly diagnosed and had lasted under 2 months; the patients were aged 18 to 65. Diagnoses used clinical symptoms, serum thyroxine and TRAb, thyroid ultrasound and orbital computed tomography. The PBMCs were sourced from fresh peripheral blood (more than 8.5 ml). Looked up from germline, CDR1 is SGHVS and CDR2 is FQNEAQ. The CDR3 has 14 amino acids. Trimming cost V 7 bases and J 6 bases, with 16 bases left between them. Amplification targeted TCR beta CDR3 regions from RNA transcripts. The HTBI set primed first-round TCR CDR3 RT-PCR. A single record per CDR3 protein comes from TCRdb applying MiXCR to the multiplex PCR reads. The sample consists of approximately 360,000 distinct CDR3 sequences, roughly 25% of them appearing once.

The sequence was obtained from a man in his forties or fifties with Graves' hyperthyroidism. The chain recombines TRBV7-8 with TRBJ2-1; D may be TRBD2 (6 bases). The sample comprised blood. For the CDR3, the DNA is TGTGCCAGCACACCCGGACCCGGGAGCAATGAGCAGTTCTTC. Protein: CASTPGPGSNEQFF.